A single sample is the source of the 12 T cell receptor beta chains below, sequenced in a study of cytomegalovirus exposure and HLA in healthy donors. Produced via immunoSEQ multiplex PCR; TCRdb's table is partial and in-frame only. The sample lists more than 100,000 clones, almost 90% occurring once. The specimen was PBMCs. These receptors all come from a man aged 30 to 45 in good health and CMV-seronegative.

The CDR3 DNA reads as TGTGCCAGCAGCCCGACAGACAGCTACGAGCAGTACTTC. Translated: CASSPTDSYEQYF. The chain links TRBV7-9 to TRBJ2-7; D perhaps matches TRBD1 (5 bases). Deletions cut 5 bases from V and 3 bases from J, with 11 bases between. Germline CDR1 SEHNR, CDR2 FQNEAQ (reference sequence). The CDR3 sequence is 13 residues long.

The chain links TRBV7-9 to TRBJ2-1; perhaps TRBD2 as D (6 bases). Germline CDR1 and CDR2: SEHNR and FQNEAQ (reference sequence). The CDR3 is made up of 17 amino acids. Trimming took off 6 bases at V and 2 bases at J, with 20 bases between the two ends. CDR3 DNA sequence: TGTGCCAGCAGGTTAAAAATCTCGGCTAGCGCCTACAATGAGCAGTTCTTC. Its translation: CASRLKISASAYNEQFF.

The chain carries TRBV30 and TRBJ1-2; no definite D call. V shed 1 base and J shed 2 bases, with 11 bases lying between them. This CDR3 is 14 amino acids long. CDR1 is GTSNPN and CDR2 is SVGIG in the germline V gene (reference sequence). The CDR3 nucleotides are TGTGCCTGGAGTGGGTCGCGGGTAAACTATGGCTACACCTTC. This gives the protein CAWSGSRVNYGYTF.

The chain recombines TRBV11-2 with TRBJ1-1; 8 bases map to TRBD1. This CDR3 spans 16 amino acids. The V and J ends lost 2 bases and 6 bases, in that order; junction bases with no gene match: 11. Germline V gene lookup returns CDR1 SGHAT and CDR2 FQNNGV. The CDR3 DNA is TGTGCCAGCAGCTTATGGGACAGGATACCCCGGGCTGAAGCTTTCTTT. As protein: CASSLWDRIPRAEAFF.

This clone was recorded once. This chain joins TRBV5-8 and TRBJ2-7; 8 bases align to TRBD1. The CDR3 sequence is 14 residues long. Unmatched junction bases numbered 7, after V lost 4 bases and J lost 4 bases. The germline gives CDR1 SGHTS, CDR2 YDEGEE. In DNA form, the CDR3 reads TGTGCCAGCAGCAAGCCGGGACAGGCTTACGAGCAGTACTTC. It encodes CASSKPGQAYEQYF.

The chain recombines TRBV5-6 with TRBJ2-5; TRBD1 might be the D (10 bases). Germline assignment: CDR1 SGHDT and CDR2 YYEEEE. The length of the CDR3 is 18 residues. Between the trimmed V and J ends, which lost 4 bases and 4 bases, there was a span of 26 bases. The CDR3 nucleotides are TGTGCCAGCAGCCCCGGGACAGGGGAGCGGGAGGACCCAGAGACCCAGTACTTC. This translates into CASSPGTGEREDPETQYF.

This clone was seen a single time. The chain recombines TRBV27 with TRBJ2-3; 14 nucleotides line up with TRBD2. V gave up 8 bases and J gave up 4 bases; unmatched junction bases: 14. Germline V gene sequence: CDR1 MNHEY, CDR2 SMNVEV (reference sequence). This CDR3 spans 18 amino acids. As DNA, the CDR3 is TGTGCCAGCCGCCCCCTCCGACTAGCGGGAGGGCGGGCAGATACGCAGTATTTT. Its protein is CASRPLRLAGGRADTQYF.

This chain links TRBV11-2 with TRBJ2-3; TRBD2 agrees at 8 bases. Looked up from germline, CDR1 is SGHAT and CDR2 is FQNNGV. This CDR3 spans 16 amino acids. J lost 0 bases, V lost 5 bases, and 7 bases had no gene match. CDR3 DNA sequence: TGTGCCAGCAGCCTGCGGGGGGTTTCTAGCACAGATACGCAGTATTTT. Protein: CASSLRGVSSTDTQYF.

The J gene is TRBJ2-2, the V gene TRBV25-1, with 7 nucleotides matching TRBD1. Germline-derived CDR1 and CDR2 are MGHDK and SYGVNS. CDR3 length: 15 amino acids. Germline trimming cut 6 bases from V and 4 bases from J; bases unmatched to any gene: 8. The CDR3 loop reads CASSRDAGGTGELFF. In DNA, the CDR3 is TGTGCCAGCAGCCGGGACGCAGGGGGCACCGGGGAGCTGTTTTTT.

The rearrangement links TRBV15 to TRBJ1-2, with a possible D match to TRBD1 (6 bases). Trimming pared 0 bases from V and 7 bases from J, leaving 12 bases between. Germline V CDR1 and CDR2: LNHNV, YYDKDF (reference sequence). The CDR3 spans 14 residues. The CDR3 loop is CATSRDNQQGGYTF. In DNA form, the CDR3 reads TGTGCCACCAGCAGAGACAACCAACAGGGTGGCTACACCTTC.

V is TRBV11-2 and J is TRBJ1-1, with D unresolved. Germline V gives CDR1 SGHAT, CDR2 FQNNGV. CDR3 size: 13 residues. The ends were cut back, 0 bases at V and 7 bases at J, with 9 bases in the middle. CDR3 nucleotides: TGTGCCAGCAGCTTAGATCTCTACAGTGAAGCTTTCTTT. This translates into CASSLDLYSEAFF.

CDR3 sequence reads: CASSPGTDGYTF. The CDR3 DNA sequence: TGTGCCAGCAGCCCCGGGACTGATGGCTACACCTTC. The chain joins TRBV7-6 to TRBJ1-2; perhaps TRBD1 as D (5 bases). Germline values: CDR1 SGHVS, CDR2 FNYEAQ. CDR3 size: 12 residues. V lost 5 bases to trimming and J lost 6 bases, with 10 bases between them.